This is a list of T cell receptor beta chains from one sample in a study of blood T cell repertoires in COVID-19. Only in-frame clones appear in the TCRdb table, and some are missing; sequencing was by immunoSEQ multiplex PCR. The sample carries roughly 97,000 clones, over 75% recorded once. Source material: peripheral blood. All receptors come from a human donor in a cohort sampled during active COVID-19. Each CDR3 is given without its conserved first and last residue.

TRBJ1-1 | TRBV12-3/TRBV12-4 | ASRNQGATEAF
TRBJ1-2 | TRBV7-2 | ASSFGRIPNEVYGYT
TRBJ2-7 | TRBV6-5 | ASSYTDIDPREQY
TRBJ1-6 | TRBV3-1/TRBV3-2 | ASSQDLLISPLH
TRBJ2-1 | TRBV19 | ASSIGTRSYNEQF
TRBJ2-5 | TRBV30 | AWASGRAILETQY
TRBJ2-5 | TRBV7-8 | ASSSLFKQETQY
TRBJ1-2 | TRBV6-6 | ASSYSTGNYGYT
TRBJ2-5 | TRBV9 | ASNKQGETQY
TRBJ1-2 | TRBV6-5 | ASTRTGNYGYT
TRBJ1-1 | TRBV7-2 | ASSLVSHGGPEAF
TRBJ1-6 | TRBV14 | ASSRTQGISPLH
TRBJ2-1 | TRBV5-4 | ASSLDPTSGRRNEQF
TRBJ1-1 | TRBV19 | ASSIGTGSTEAF
TRBJ2-3 | TRBV30 | AWSLVAGPADTQY
TRBJ1-1 | TRBV28 | ASTPTGGRMAF
TRBJ2-3 | TRBV4-2 | ASSQEASGTTDTQY
TRBJ2-3 | TRBV5-4 | ASSLYDSPTDTQY
TRBJ2-3 | TRBV3-1/TRBV3-2 | ASSQDILNSQGLRQNTDTQY
TRBJ1-2 | TRBV5-1 | ASSFGLGEEGYT
TRBJ2-3 | TRBV7-6 | ASSLAQGPDTQY
TRBJ1-1 | TRBV5-1 | ASSLVAENTEAF
TRBJ2-7 | TRBV6-5 | ASTGTQYEQY
TRBJ2-3 | TRBV5-1 | ASSLRGTGTDTQY
TRBJ1-4 | TRBV18 | ASSQGQGNEKLF
TRBJ2-1 | TRBV7-9 | ASSIGESSYNEQF
TRBJ2-1 | TRBV7-2 | ASSGLTYNEQF
TRBJ1-1 | TRBV5-5 | ASSLGQGLMNTEAF
TRBJ2-2 | TRBV15 | ATSRDEQGVNTGELF
TRBJ1-2 | TRBV6-2/TRBV6-3 | ASSPHWSGVMNPYGYT
TRBJ2-3 | TRBV11-3 | ASSPTPTSGDTQY
TRBJ2-3 | TRBV4-3 | ASSQTPGTSTDTQY